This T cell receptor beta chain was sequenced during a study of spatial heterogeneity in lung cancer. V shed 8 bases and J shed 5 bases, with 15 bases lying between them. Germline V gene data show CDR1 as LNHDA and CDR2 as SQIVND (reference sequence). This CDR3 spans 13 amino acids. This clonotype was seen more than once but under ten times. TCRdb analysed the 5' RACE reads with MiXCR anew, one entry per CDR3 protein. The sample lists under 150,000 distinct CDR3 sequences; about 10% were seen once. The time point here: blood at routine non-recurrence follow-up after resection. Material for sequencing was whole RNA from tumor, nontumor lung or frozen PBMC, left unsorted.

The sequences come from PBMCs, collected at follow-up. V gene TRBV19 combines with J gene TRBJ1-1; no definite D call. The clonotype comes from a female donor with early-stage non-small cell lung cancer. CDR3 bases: TGTGCCAGTTGCGTGGGAGGAGGAACTGAAGCTTTCTTT. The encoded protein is CASCVGGGTEAFF.